This T cell receptor (beta chain) is drawn from a study of blood T cell repertoires in COVID-19. In the study overall: Spain, Italy and the United States supplied samples that represented acute and convalescent COVID-19. In each case, the material was cDNA or gDNA derived from T cells, B-cell-depleted T cells, or PBMCs.

Authors' processing steps: Estimation of nucleated cell counts was performed using reference gene primer amplification. The assay was immunoSEQ multiplex PCR, and TCRdb's table has in-frame clones only and misses some. V, J and clone size derive from that table, while D and trimming were established from the DNA sequence. The repertoire holds about 100,000 clones, about 90% seen once, with approximately 7% in the top ten. The CDR3 totals 14 residues. Trimming stripped 1 base from V and 2 bases from J, with 7 bases between. CDR1 is SGHTA, CDR2 FQGNSA, per germline. The source is a man aged 30 to 39 in a cohort sampled during active COVID-19. The genes are TRBV7-2 and TRBJ2-3; D unclear. The sample was peripheral blood. CDR3 sequence: CASSLVPDTDTQYF. In nucleotides, the CDR3 is TGTGCCAGCAGCTTAGTCCCAGACACAGATACGCAGTATTTT.